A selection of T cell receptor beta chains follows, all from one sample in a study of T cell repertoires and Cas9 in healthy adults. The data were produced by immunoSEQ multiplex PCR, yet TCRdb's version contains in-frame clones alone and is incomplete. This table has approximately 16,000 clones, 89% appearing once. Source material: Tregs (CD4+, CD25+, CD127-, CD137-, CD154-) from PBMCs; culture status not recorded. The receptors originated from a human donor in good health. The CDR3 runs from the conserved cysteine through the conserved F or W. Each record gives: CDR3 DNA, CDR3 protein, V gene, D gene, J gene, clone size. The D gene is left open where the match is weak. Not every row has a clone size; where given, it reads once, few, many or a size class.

CDR3nt: TGTGCCAGCAGCTCCGGACTAGCGGGGGGGCTAGATACGCAGTATTTT; CDR3aa: CASSSGLAGGLDTQYF; v_gene: TRBV7-2; d_gene: TRBD2; j_gene: TRBJ2-3; abundance: .
CDR3nt: TGTGCCAGCTCAGTCACCGGGACACCGGGGGTCAATGAGCAGTTCTTC; CDR3aa: CASSVTGTPGVNEQFF; v_gene: TRBV18; d_gene: .; j_gene: TRBJ2-1; abundance: .
CDR3nt: TGTGCCAGCAGTGCCGTGACTAGATCTGAGCAGTTCTTC; CDR3aa: CASSAVTRSEQFF; v_gene: TRBV6-5; d_gene: .; j_gene: TRBJ2-1; abundance: .
CDR3nt: TGTGCCAGCAGCTTCGGCCCTGGAAACACCATATATTTT; CDR3aa: CASSFGPGNTIYF; v_gene: TRBV7-8; d_gene: .; j_gene: TRBJ1-3; abundance: .
CDR3nt: TGTGCCAGCAGCCCCTCCGACCAGAACACTGAAGCTTTCTTT; CDR3aa: CASSPSDQNTEAFF; v_gene: TRBV7-8; d_gene: .; j_gene: TRBJ1-1; abundance: .
CDR3nt: TGTGCCAGCAGCACCTCGGGGGGGTCGGAGACCCAGTACTTC; CDR3aa: CASSTSGGSETQYF; v_gene: TRBV6-5; d_gene: TRBD2; j_gene: TRBJ2-5; abundance: .
CDR3nt: TGTGCCAGCAGTGAAGCCACAGGGGGCGCATCGTCCATCTATGGCTACACCTTC; CDR3aa: CASSEATGGASSIYGYTF; v_gene: TRBV6-1; d_gene: TRBD1; j_gene: TRBJ1-2; abundance: .
CDR3nt: TGTGCCAGCAGCGGCAAAACTCAGGGATATAATTCACCCCTCCACTTT; CDR3aa: CASSGKTQGYNSPLHF; v_gene: TRBV9; d_gene: .; j_gene: TRBJ1-6; abundance: once
CDR3nt: TGTGCCAGCTCACCCGGGTTACAGGGTGCTCAGCCCCAGCATTTT; CDR3aa: CASSPGLQGAQPQHF; v_gene: TRBV18; d_gene: .; j_gene: TRBJ1-5; abundance: once
CDR3nt: TGTGCCAGAAGCTTCCGGGACAGGGACTACGAGCAGTACTTC; CDR3aa: CARSFRDRDYEQYF; v_gene: TRBV5-3; d_gene: TRBD1; j_gene: TRBJ2-7; abundance: .
CDR3nt: TGTGCCAGCAGCCTCAGGGGGGCTGGAAACACCATATATTTT; CDR3aa: CASSLRGAGNTIYF; v_gene: TRBV5-6; d_gene: TRBD1; j_gene: TRBJ1-3; abundance: .
CDR3nt: TGTGCCAGCAGTTTTCTGGGGGTGAATGGACTATACGAGCAGTACTTC; CDR3aa: CASSFLGVNGLYEQYF; v_gene: TRBV27; d_gene: .; j_gene: TRBJ2-7; abundance: once
CDR3nt: TGTGCCAGCAGCTTAGAGGTGGGGGTAACGACCGGGGAGCTGTTTTTT; CDR3aa: CASSLEVGVTTGELFF; v_gene: TRBV11-1; d_gene: .; j_gene: TRBJ2-2; abundance: .
CDR3nt: TGTGCCAGCAGTCGGGACAGCTGGGCGTCTGTAGCTTTCTTT; CDR3aa: CASSRDSWASVAFF; v_gene: TRBV6-6; d_gene: TRBD1; j_gene: TRBJ1-1; abundance: .
CDR3nt: TGTGCCAGCGCGCTGACAGGAGCGGACACTGAAGCTTTCTTT; CDR3aa: CASALTGADTEAFF; v_gene: TRBV7-9; d_gene: .; j_gene: TRBJ1-1; abundance: .
CDR3nt: TGTGCCAGTAGTCCGGACAGAGATCAGCCCCAGCATTTT; CDR3aa: CASSPDRDQPQHF; v_gene: TRBV19; d_gene: .; j_gene: TRBJ1-5; abundance: .
CDR3nt: TGTGCCAGCACCCCGATCGGGGGGGCCCACGGGGAGCTGTTTTTT; CDR3aa: CASTPIGGAHGELFF; v_gene: TRBV5-6; d_gene: TRBD2; j_gene: TRBJ2-2; abundance: .
CDR3nt: TGCGCCAGCAGCTTGGCCGGGAGATTGGCCGGGGAGCTGTTTTTT; CDR3aa: CASSLAGRLAGELFF; v_gene: TRBV5-1; d_gene: .; j_gene: TRBJ2-2; abundance: once
CDR3nt: TGTGCCAGCAGCTTGATTTCGGGCAATAGTCAGCCCCAGCATTTT; CDR3aa: CASSLISGNSQPQHF; v_gene: TRBV7-2; d_gene: .; j_gene: TRBJ1-5; abundance: .
CDR3nt: TGTGCCAGCAGCTTAGGTCACGGCCAAGAGACCCAGTACTTC; CDR3aa: CASSLGHGQETQYF; v_gene: TRBV7-6; d_gene: .; j_gene: TRBJ2-5; abundance: .
CDR3nt: TGTGCCAGCAGCCAAGATGGCGTCGGGGGCACTGAAGCTTTCTTT; CDR3aa: CASSQDGVGGTEAFF; v_gene: TRBV4-2; d_gene: .; j_gene: TRBJ1-1; abundance: .
CDR3nt: TGTGCCAGCAGTGTGACCGGGACAGGGTCTAGCGATACGCAGTATTTT; CDR3aa: CASSVTGTGSSDTQYF; v_gene: TRBV6-4; d_gene: TRBD1; j_gene: TRBJ2-3; abundance: few
CDR3nt: TGTGCCAGCAGCCTCCCGGGACTATCCTACGAGCAGTACTTC; CDR3aa: CASSLPGLSYEQYF; v_gene: TRBV5-6; d_gene: TRBD2; j_gene: TRBJ2-7; abundance: once
CDR3nt: TGTGCCAGCAGCTTAGAACCGGGACAAAGAAACACTGAAGCTTTCTTT; CDR3aa: CASSLEPGQRNTEAFF; v_gene: TRBV7-9; d_gene: .; j_gene: TRBJ1-1; abundance: .
CDR3nt: TGTGCCAGCAGCTTCATCGGGGTAGCTAACTATGGCTACACCTTC; CDR3aa: CASSFIGVANYGYTF; v_gene: TRBV5-6; d_gene: .; j_gene: TRBJ1-2; abundance: .
CDR3nt: TGTGCCATCAGTGAGGTTATTGGTTTTTCACCCCTCCACTTT; CDR3aa: CAISEVIGFSPLHF; v_gene: TRBV10-3; d_gene: .; j_gene: TRBJ1-6; abundance: .
CDR3nt: TGCGCCAGCAGCCCAAGGGGAGTGAGGGGACAGGGGGCGGCTACTAATGAAAAACTGTTTTTT; CDR3aa: CASSPRGVRGQGAATNEKLFF; v_gene: TRBV5-1; d_gene: TRBD1; j_gene: TRBJ1-4; abundance: .
CDR3nt: TGCGCCAGCAGCTTGGCTACATGGACCACCGGGGAGCTGTTTTTT; CDR3aa: CASSLATWTTGELFF; v_gene: TRBV5-1; d_gene: .; j_gene: TRBJ2-2; abundance: .
CDR3nt: TGTGCCAGCAGCGGGCCTTCGCGGACTTATAATTCACCCCTCCACTTT; CDR3aa: CASSGPSRTYNSPLHF; v_gene: TRBV5-8; d_gene: .; j_gene: TRBJ1-6; abundance: few
CDR3nt: TGTGCCAGCAGAGGACTCGGGGAGCTGTTTTTT; CDR3aa: CASRGLGELFF; v_gene: TRBV6-5; d_gene: .; j_gene: TRBJ2-2; abundance: .
CDR3nt: TGTGCCAGCTCATCTAGCGGGGGGGCCCGCTACGAGCAGTACTTC; CDR3aa: CASSSSGGARYEQYF; v_gene: TRBV18; d_gene: TRBD2; j_gene: TRBJ2-7; abundance: .
CDR3nt: TGCGCCAGCAGCTTGGCGGCCACTAGCGTGTACAATGAGCAGTTCTTC; CDR3aa: CASSLAATSVYNEQFF; v_gene: TRBV5-1; d_gene: TRBD2; j_gene: TRBJ2-1; abundance: .
CDR3nt: TGCGCCAGCAGCCAGGGGCACGGTAACTCCTACGAGCAGTACTTC; CDR3aa: CASSQGHGNSYEQYF; v_gene: TRBV4-1; d_gene: .; j_gene: TRBJ2-7; abundance: .
CDR3nt: TGTGCCAGCAGTTGGACTAGCGGCACAGATACGCAGTATTTT; CDR3aa: CASSWTSGTDTQYF; v_gene: TRBV7-2; d_gene: TRBD2; j_gene: TRBJ2-3; abundance: .
CDR3nt: TGTGCCAGCAGTCCGCCGGGGACAGTTAGGGATGAAAAACTGTTTTTT; CDR3aa: CASSPPGTVRDEKLFF; v_gene: TRBV28; d_gene: TRBD1; j_gene: TRBJ1-4; abundance: .
CDR3nt: TGTGCCAGTCGCGGGGGGCCCGACAATGAGCAGTTCTTC; CDR3aa: CASRGGPDNEQFF; v_gene: TRBV18; d_gene: TRBD2; j_gene: TRBJ2-1; abundance: .
CDR3nt: TGTGCCAGCAGAGGTGGTCAGCCCCAGCATTTT; CDR3aa: CASRGGQPQHF; v_gene: TRBV28; d_gene: .; j_gene: TRBJ1-5; abundance: .
CDR3nt: TGTGCCAGCTCACCACCGGCAGGACTGAACACCGGGGAGCTGTTTTTT; CDR3aa: CASSPPAGLNTGELFF; v_gene: TRBV18; d_gene: .; j_gene: TRBJ2-2; abundance: .
CDR3nt: TGCGCCAGCGGCCTGGCGGGACAGCCGAGCACAGATACGCAGTATTTT; CDR3aa: CASGLAGQPSTDTQYF; v_gene: TRBV5-1; d_gene: .; j_gene: TRBJ2-3; abundance: .
CDR3nt: TGCGCCAGCGGGACAGGGGGTGTTTTGGAGACCCAGTACTTC; CDR3aa: CASGTGGVLETQYF; v_gene: TRBV5-1; d_gene: TRBD1; j_gene: TRBJ2-5; abundance: .
CDR3nt: TGTGCCAGCAGCTTAGCTTTGGACAGGGGTCCTTTGATATATGGCTACACCTTC; CDR3aa: CASSLALDRGPLIYGYTF; v_gene: TRBV11-2; d_gene: TRBD1; j_gene: TRBJ1-2; abundance: .
CDR3nt: TGCGCCAGCAGCCACCCGGACGCCGGTAAGGGTGGCGAGCAGTACTTC; CDR3aa: CASSHPDAGKGGEQYF; v_gene: TRBV5-1; d_gene: .; j_gene: TRBJ2-7; abundance: .
CDR3nt: TGTGCCAGTAGTATGTTGGGAACTAGCACAGATACGCAGTATTTT; CDR3aa: CASSMLGTSTDTQYF; v_gene: TRBV19; d_gene: .; j_gene: TRBJ2-3; abundance: .
CDR3nt: TGCAGCGTTCCCGGCAGTATGGGCTATGGCTACACCTTC; CDR3aa: CSVPGSMGYGYTF; v_gene: TRBV29-1; d_gene: .; j_gene: TRBJ1-2; abundance: .
CDR3nt: TGTGCCAGCACTACAGGGAGGGAAGGATCGGAAGCTTTCTTT; CDR3aa: CASTTGREGSEAFF; v_gene: TRBV6-5; d_gene: .; j_gene: TRBJ1-1; abundance: .
CDR3nt: TGTGCCAGTAGTATGCGTCGGGGGGACAATGAGCAGTTCTTC; CDR3aa: CASSMRRGDNEQFF; v_gene: TRBV19; d_gene: TRBD2; j_gene: TRBJ2-1; abundance: .
CDR3nt: TGCGCCAGCAGCTTCTCGACAGGGACAAATCAGCCCCAGCATTTT; CDR3aa: CASSFSTGTNQPQHF; v_gene: TRBV4-1; d_gene: TRBD1; j_gene: TRBJ1-5; abundance: .
CDR3nt: TGTGCCAGCAGATTAGCGGGGGGATCCTACAATGAGCAGTTCTTC; CDR3aa: CASRLAGGSYNEQFF; v_gene: TRBV7-9; d_gene: TRBD2; j_gene: TRBJ2-1; abundance: .
CDR3nt: TGTGCCAGTAGTATTGGGGACAGGGGGCGTGGAGGCTACACCTTC; CDR3aa: CASSIGDRGRGGYTF; v_gene: TRBV19; d_gene: TRBD1; j_gene: TRBJ1-2; abundance: .
CDR3nt: TGTGCCAGCAGCTTAGGCAGGGAGAAGACCCAGTACTTC; CDR3aa: CASSLGREKTQYF; v_gene: TRBV11-3; d_gene: .; j_gene: TRBJ2-5; abundance: .
CDR3nt: TGCGCCAGCAGCTTCTGGGCGCCACCGGCCTACGAGCAGTACTTC; CDR3aa: CASSFWAPPAYEQYF; v_gene: TRBV5-1; d_gene: .; j_gene: TRBJ2-7; abundance: few
CDR3nt: TGTGCCAGCAGCCTCGGACAGATGAACACTGAAGCTTTCTTT; CDR3aa: CASSLGQMNTEAFF; v_gene: TRBV28; d_gene: .; j_gene: TRBJ1-1; abundance: .
CDR3nt: TGTGCCAGCAGCCCCCGGACAGGGGGCTATCCAGATACGCAGTATTTT; CDR3aa: CASSPRTGGYPDTQYF; v_gene: TRBV7-8; d_gene: TRBD1; j_gene: TRBJ2-3; abundance: .
CDR3nt: TGTGCTAGCAGCGTTAGGGACAGGGCGCTGAACACTGAAGCTTTCTTT; CDR3aa: CASSVRDRALNTEAFF; v_gene: TRBV9; d_gene: TRBD1; j_gene: TRBJ1-1; abundance: .
CDR3nt: TGCAGTGCTAGGGAGGATGGCTACACCTTC; CDR3aa: CSAREDGYTF; v_gene: TRBV20-1; d_gene: .; j_gene: TRBJ1-2; abundance: .